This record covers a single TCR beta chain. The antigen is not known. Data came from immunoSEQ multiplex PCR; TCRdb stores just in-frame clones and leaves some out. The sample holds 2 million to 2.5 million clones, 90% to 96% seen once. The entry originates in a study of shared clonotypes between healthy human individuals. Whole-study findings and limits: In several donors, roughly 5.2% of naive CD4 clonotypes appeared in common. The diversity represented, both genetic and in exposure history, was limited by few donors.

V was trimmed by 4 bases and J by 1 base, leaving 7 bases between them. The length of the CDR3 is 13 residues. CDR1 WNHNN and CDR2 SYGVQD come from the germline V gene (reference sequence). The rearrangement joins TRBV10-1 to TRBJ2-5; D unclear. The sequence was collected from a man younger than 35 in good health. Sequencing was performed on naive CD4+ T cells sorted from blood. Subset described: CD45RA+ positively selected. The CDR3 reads CASSGWGQETQYF. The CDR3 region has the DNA TGCGCCAGCAGTGGATGGGGCCAAGAGACCCAGTACTTC.